These 15 T cell receptor beta chains were all obtained from the same sample, sequenced in a study of memory B cells and T cells in multiple sclerosis. For these receptors, no antigen is known. Libraries were prepared by immunoSEQ multiplex PCR; TCRdb keeps only in-frame clonotypes and omits some of them. The data show approximately 32,000 clones, with about 84% seen just once and roughly 2.7% held by the top ten. Stimulus-free culture yielded autoproliferating CFSE-dim and non-proliferating CFSE-high T cells, each sequenced separately. Pooled replicate wells came from 50 million to 60 million CFSE-labeled PBMCs cultured less than 9 days without stimulus. The specimen sequenced was PBMCs from blood kept in culture. The source of these receptors is a human donor with multiple sclerosis.

V gene TRBV25-1 combines with J gene TRBJ1-1; D is ambiguous. With 1 base removed from V and 3 bases from J, the gap between germline ends came to 12 bases. Germline CDR1 reads MGHDK; CDR2 reads SYGVNS. There are 15 residues in the CDR3. The CDR3 region has the DNA TGTGCCAGCAGTGAATCACGAAGGTGGTACACTGAAGCTTTCTTT. It translates to CASSESRRWYTEAFF.

The CDR3 DNA sequence: TGTGCCAGCAGCCTCAGAACCAGCACAGATACGCAGTATTTT. Its translation is CASSLRTSTDTQYF. V gene TRBV9 combines with J gene TRBJ2-3; D call uncertain. The CDR3 is made up of 14 amino acids. The ends were cut back, 4 bases at V and 0 bases at J, with 9 bases in the middle. Germline V CDR1 and CDR2: SGDLS, YYNGEE.

The V gene is TRBV9, the J gene TRBJ2-6; D is perhaps TRBD2 (5 bases). V lost 4 bases and J lost 0, with 11 bases in between. The CDR3 consists of 16 residues. Germline V lookup: CDR1 SGDLS, CDR2 YYNGEE. Here the CDR3 reads CASSTGRGSGANVLTF. The CDR3 DNA reads TGTGCCAGCAGCACCGGACGGGGCTCTGGGGCCAACGTCCTGACTTTC.

The chain links TRBV5-1 to TRBJ2-3; 7 nucleotides match TRBD2. V gave up 7 bases and J gave up 1 base; unmatched junction bases: 3. The CDR3 spans 13 residues. Germline loops: CDR1 SGHRS, CDR2 YFSETQ. The CDR3 DNA follows: TGCGCCAGCCGGGAGGTGGGCACAGATACGCAGTATTTT. It encodes CASREVGTDTQYF.

The chain carries TRBV4-1 and TRBJ1-5; D is perhaps TRBD1 (6 bases). This CDR3 spans 15 amino acids. Trimming took off 0 bases at V and 5 bases at J, with 11 bases between the two ends. The V gene's germline CDR1 is MGHRA and CDR2 YSYEKL. CDR3: CASSQDGAGDQPQHF. CDR3 sequence (DNA): TGCGCCAGCAGCCAAGATGGGGCAGGGGATCAGCCCCAGCATTTT.

The CDR3 protein is CASIPAGGGRGNIQYF. The CDR3 nucleotides read TGTGCCAGCATCCCCGCCGGCGGGGGCAGGGGGAACATTCAGTACTTC. The V call is TRBV28, the J call TRBJ2-4, with D perhaps matching TRBD1 or TRBD2 (7 bases each). Trimming pared 7 bases from V and 7 bases from J, leaving 23 bases between. Germline CDR1 reads MDHEN; CDR2 reads SYDVKM. This CDR3 is 16 amino acids long.

The chain carries TRBV6-5 and TRBJ2-7; 12 nucleotides agree with TRBD1. CDR1 MNHEY and CDR2 SVGAGI come from the germline V gene. The J segment lost 7 bases and the V segment lost 1 base, leaving 5 bases of the junction unmatched. The CDR3 is 15 amino acids. In nucleotides, the CDR3 is TGTGCCAGCAGTTACTTGGGACAGGGGGCAGGGGAGCAGTACTTC. It codes for CASSYLGQGAGEQYF.

The chain links TRBV28 to TRBJ2-7; D unresolved. Germline lookup yields CDR1 MDHEN and CDR2 SYDVKM. This CDR3 has 11 residues. The germline V and J ends were trimmed by 3 bases and 4 bases, with 4 bases remaining between them. CDR3 coding DNA: TGTGCCAGCAGTTTCCAATACGAGCAGTACTTC. It codes for CASSFQYEQYF.

The rearrangement joins TRBV27 to TRBJ1-3, with D perhaps TRBD1 (5 bases). The CDR3 totals 15 residues. Trimming removed 2 bases from V and 2 bases from J, with 10 bases in between. Germline V gives CDR1 MNHEY, CDR2 SMNVEV (reference sequence). Here the CDR3 DNA reads TGTGCCAGCAGTTTAACTGGGACCACTGGAAACACCATATATTTT. This translates into CASSLTGTTGNTIYF.

CDR3 sequence (DNA): TGTGCCAGCAGCTTTGTCAGGGGGCCGCAAGAGACCCAGTACTTC. It codes for CASSFVRGPQETQYF. V usage is TRBV7-8 and J usage is TRBJ2-5; 8 nucleotides line up with TRBD1. Losses at the gene ends were 3 bases for V and 2 bases for J; bases not matched to a gene: 5. The CDR3 is 15 amino acids. Germline V gene sequence: CDR1 SGHVS, CDR2 FQNEAQ.

The chain recombines TRBV29-1 with TRBJ1-1; D uncertain. This CDR3 is 11 amino acids long. The V gene lost 7 bases and the J gene lost 6 bases, with 12 bases spanning the gap. Germline-derived CDR1 and CDR2 are SQVTM and ANQGSEA. CDR3 sequence: CSGCKGPEAFF. The CDR3 coding sequence is TGCAGCGGATGCAAGGGTCCTGAAGCTTTCTTT.

This clone appeared a single time. A junction boundary mismatches the germline segment, possibly from a read error. The chain links TRBV7-7 to TRBJ2-3; the D is unclear. The CDR3 spans 15 residues. Germline CDR1 is SSHAT and CDR2 is FNYEAQ (reference sequence). Here the CDR3 reads CASSLGHGATDTQYF. The CDR3 DNA reads as TGTGCTAGCAGCTTAGGTCACGGCGCCACAGATACGCAGTATTTT.

This clone was found once. V and J are TRBV2 and TRBJ1-2, with 9 bases lining up with TRBD1. In germline, CDR1 is SNHLY, CDR2 FYNNEI. CDR3 length: 13 residues. V gave up 6 bases and J gave up 8 bases; unmatched junction bases: 7. CDR3 sequence: CASSAVTGGGYTF. The CDR3 region has the DNA TGTGCCAGCAGCGCCGTGACAGGGGGAGGCTACACCTTC. The full variable domain, rest sourced from reference TRBV2 and TRBJ1-2, is EPEVTQTPSHQVTQMGQEVILRCVPISNHLYFYWYRQILGQKVEFLVSFYNNEISEKSEIFDDQFSVERPDGSNFTLKIRSTKLEDSAMYFCASSAVTGGGYTFGSGTRLTVV.

The table lists this clone with a count of one. This chain links TRBV27 with TRBJ2-5; 7 nucleotides match TRBD1. The CDR3 covers 15 residues. Trimming took 5 bases from V and 5 from J; bases not matched to a gene: 11. CDR1 is MNHEY and CDR2 is SMNVEV in the germline V gene (reference sequence). In DNA form, the CDR3 reads TGTGCCAGCAGTCCGTGGGCTGGCAGGGGGGAGACCCAGTACTTC. As protein: CASSPWAGRGETQYF.

This clone showed up just once. This sequence joins TRBV5-1 and TRBJ2-3; D might be TRBD2 (7 bases). The CDR3 consists of 15 residues. Deletions cut 0 bases from V and 5 bases from J, with 13 bases between. The V gene's germline CDR1 is SGHRS and CDR2 YFSETQ. CDR3 nucleotides: TGCGCCAGCAGCTTGGAGGGGGGGCGCTTAGATACGCAGTATTTT. This translates into CASSLEGGRLDTQYF.